The 12 T cell receptor beta chains below come from one sample, sequenced in a study of blood T cells in healthy people across ages. A second 7 to 11 cycle PCR used barcoded and J-beta primers. MiXCR, applied by TCRdb to the 5' RACE reads, yields one record per CDR3 protein. The table records 750,000 to 950,000 distinct CDR3 sequences, 53% of them present only once. Input material: blood. These receptors came from a man older than 75 in good health.

This rearrangement joins TRBV10-3 to TRBJ2-3; no clear D gene. Germline lookup yields CDR1 ENHRY and CDR2 SYGVKD. V was shortened by 0 bases and J by 5 bases, with 6 bases between the two germline ends. The CDR3 is made up of 13 amino acids. The CDR3 region is CAISESREDTQYF. For the CDR3, the DNA is TGTGCCATCAGTGAGTCAAGGGAAGATACGCAGTATTTT.

A few counts support this clonotype. The chain couples TRBV27 to TRBJ2-7, with 7 bases lining up with TRBD2. CDR3 length equals 11 residues. V trimming: 9 bases; J trimming: 3 bases; junction bases outside the gene matches: 2. From germline, CDR1 is MNHEY and CDR2 SMNVEV (reference sequence). The CDR3 nucleotides are TGTGCCAGTGCTAGCGGCTACGAGCAGTACTTC. As protein: CASASGYEQYF.

The chain combines TRBV7-9 with TRBJ2-3, with 8 positions matching TRBD1. CDR3 length: 17 residues. Germline assignment: CDR1 SEHNR and CDR2 FQNEAQ (reference sequence). The trim removed 4 bases at V and 4 bases at J, leaving 13 bases unmatched. The CDR3 sequence is CASSSVEDRAFSDTQYF. The CDR3 DNA follows: TGTGCCAGCAGCTCTGTCGAGGACAGGGCTTTTTCAGATACGCAGTATTTT. The full variable domain, with the rest looked up from reference TRBV7-9 and TRBJ2-3, is DTGVSQNPRHKITKRGQNVTFRCDPISEHNRLYWYRQTLGQGPEFLTYFQNEAQLEKSRLLSDRFSAERPKGSFSTLEIQRTEQGDSAMYLCASSSVEDRAFSDTQYFGPGTRLTVL.

The V gene is TRBV7-9, the J gene TRBJ2-1, with 7 bases fitting TRBD1. Per the germline V gene, CDR1 is SEHNR and CDR2 is FQNEAQ (reference sequence). The CDR3 runs to 16 residues. V was pared by 4 bases and J by 3 bases, with 9 bases of the junction left unmatched. CDR3 amino acids: CASSSSLRQGYNEQFF. The CDR3 nucleotides read TGTGCCAGCAGCTCCTCATTAAGACAGGGCTACAATGAGCAGTTCTTC. The complete variable domain, with remaining parts taken from reference TRBV7-9 and TRBJ2-1, reads DTGVSQNPRHKITKRGQNVTFRCDPISEHNRLYWYRQTLGQGPEFLTYFQNEAQLEKSRLLSDRFSAERPKGSFSTLEIQRTEQGDSAMYLCASSSSLRQGYNEQFFGPGTRLTVL.

The chain combines TRBV19 with TRBJ2-1; D gene ambiguous. This CDR3 is built from 14 residues. CDR1 and CDR2 from the germline V gene are LNHDA and SQIVND (reference sequence). V was pared by 3 bases and J by 0 bases, with 6 bases between. The CDR3 loop reads CASSISSSYNEQFF. CDR3 nucleotides: TGTGCCAGTAGTATTTCCAGCTCCTACAATGAGCAGTTCTTC.

The gene calls are TRBV9 and TRBJ2-3; 14 positions agree with TRBD2. Germline values: CDR1 SGDLS, CDR2 YYNGEE. The junction had 11 bases not matched to a gene; V was cut back by 3 bases and J by 14 bases. This CDR3 is 15 amino acids long. This CDR3 is CASSAGTSGSRYAYF. CDR3 DNA: TGTGCCAGCAGCGCCGGGACTAGCGGGAGCAGATACGCGTATTTT.

V is TRBV29-1 and J is TRBJ2-1, with TRBD2 matching 7 bases. This CDR3 is 12 amino acids long. In germline, CDR1 is SQVTM, CDR2 ANQGSEA. With V trimmed by 4 bases and J by 6 bases, 3 bases remained unmatched. The chain's CDR3 is CSVGGSGNEQFF. Here the CDR3 DNA reads TGCAGCGTTGGCGGGAGTGGCAATGAGCAGTTCTTC.

This chain links TRBV6-6 with TRBJ1-4; D is uncertain. Looked up from germline, CDR1 is MNHNY and CDR2 is SVGAGI (reference sequence). V was clipped by 4 bases and J by 5 bases, with 20 bases between them. This CDR3 is 17 amino acids long. Written as DNA, the CDR3 is TGTGCCAGCAGTTTACCTACTCCGTCGACGGGAAATGAAAAACTGTTTTTT. Its protein is CASSLPTPSTGNEKLFF.

Comment on this clonotype: An end of the junction differs from the germline gene, which may be a read error. This chain uses TRBV18 with TRBJ2-4, with a tentative D call TRBD2 (7 bases). This CDR3 has 15 amino acids. Germline values: CDR1 KGHSH, CDR2 LQKENI. CDR3 protein: CACSPTGSGGNIQYF. In DNA form, the CDR3 reads TGTGCCTGCTCACCTACAGGGTCGGGAGGAAACATTCAGTACTTC.

This clonotype was found a few times. The genes are TRBV2 and TRBJ2-1; D remains unclear. Germline V CDR1 and CDR2: SNHLY, FYNNEI. The CDR3 totals 13 residues. Deletions cut 6 bases from V and 10 bases from J, with 16 bases between. CDR3 residues: CASSERRLGEQFF. The CDR3 DNA reads as TGTGCCAGCAGCGAAAGACGGCTGGGGGAGCAGTTCTTC.

The rearrangement links TRBV28 to TRBJ2-5; a possible D gene is TRBD1 (6 bases). Trimming took 4 bases from V and 4 from J, leaving 7 bases between them. Looked up from germline, CDR1 is MDHEN and CDR2 is SYDVKM. This CDR3 has 12 residues. The CDR3 DNA reads TGTGCCAGCAGTTCAGGGGTAGAGACCCAGTACTTC. Protein sequence: CASSSGVETQYF.

This rearrangement joins TRBV11-2 to TRBJ2-3; the D gene could be TRBD1 or TRBD2 (5 bases each). Germline V gene data show CDR1 as SGHAT and CDR2 as FQNNGV. V gave up 8 bases and J gave up 14 bases, with 29 bases separating them. The CDR3 extends over 15 amino acids. CDR3 bases: TGTGCCAGCGGCTCTCCCGGGACGCTCCACAGAGACGCGTATTTT. Protein: CASGSPGTLHRDAYF.